Listed below are T cell receptor beta chains from one sample, sequenced in a study of neurological immune-mediated disorders. TCRdb passed the 5' RACE reads through MiXCR, listing each CDR3 protein once. The sample comprises over 70,000 distinct CDR3 sequences, 10% of which are singletons, and 8.5% to 10% rests with the top ten. The sequencing sample was made of PBMCs. These receptors were taken from a man aged 30 to 45 in good health. Both conserved end residues are part of each CDR3.

j_call: TRBJ2-7
v_call: TRBV4-1
cdr3_aa: CASSLISTGGYEQYF

j_call: TRBJ2-5
v_call: TRBV18
cdr3_aa: CASSENPQETQYF

j_call: TRBJ2-2
v_call: TRBV12-3/TRBV12-4
cdr3_aa: CASTLDPGELFF

j_call: TRBJ2-5
v_call: TRBV7-8
cdr3_aa: CASSTRALGQETQYF

j_call: TRBJ2-1
v_call: TRBV7-2
cdr3_aa: CASSLPSRGLAGYPILTREQFF

j_call: TRBJ2-5
v_call: TRBV12-3/TRBV12-4
cdr3_aa: CASSSGPQETQYF

j_call: TRBJ2-5
v_call: TRBV5-5
cdr3_aa: CASSLSGGAETQYF

j_call: TRBJ2-2
v_call: TRBV4-1
cdr3_aa: CASSQDIGGFAGVRTGELFF

j_call: TRBJ2-5
v_call: TRBV11-2
cdr3_aa: CASRSSSAETQYF

j_call: TRBJ1-6
v_call: TRBV7-3
cdr3_aa: CASSLTTGAGSPLHF

j_call: TRBJ2-4
v_call: TRBV28
cdr3_aa: CASRTGTANGIQYF

j_call: TRBJ1-6
v_call: TRBV12-3/TRBV12-4
cdr3_aa: CASRFFGTGSANYNSPLHF

j_call: TRBJ2-2
v_call: TRBV11-3
cdr3_aa: CASSLGTAGELFF

j_call: TRBJ2-1
v_call: TRBV20-1
cdr3_aa: CSAPGLAGGLSGSNEQFF

j_call: TRBJ2-1
v_call: TRBV5-1
cdr3_aa: CASSLSHLRRNEQFF

j_call: TRBJ1-4
v_call: TRBV6-6
cdr3_aa: CASSQTGGEKLFF

j_call: TRBJ1-1
v_call: TRBV12-3/TRBV12-4
cdr3_aa: CASSQKGEGTEAFF

j_call: TRBJ1-3
v_call: TRBV13
cdr3_aa: CASSFGGVSGNTIYF

j_call: TRBJ1-6
v_call: TRBV21-1
cdr3_aa: CASTISGGDNSPLHF

j_call: TRBJ2-5
v_call: TRBV24-1
cdr3_aa: CATSDHHITGGRETQYF

j_call: TRBJ1-5
v_call: TRBV20-1
cdr3_aa: CSARDPWTGGAVQPQHF

j_call: TRBJ2-2
v_call: TRBV7-9
cdr3_aa: CASSSGDTGELFF

j_call: TRBJ2-7
v_call: TRBV5-1
cdr3_aa: CASSLHSGGTYEQYF

j_call: TRBJ2-5
v_call: TRBV18
cdr3_aa: CASSRGRGTNEQYF

j_call: TRBJ1-4
v_call: TRBV10-3
cdr3_aa: CAISELARDGGDEKLFF

j_call: TRBJ1-4
v_call: TRBV20-1
cdr3_aa: CSARKKLGSNEKLFF

j_call: TRBJ1-4
v_call: TRBV5-1
cdr3_aa: CASSDGLTNEKLFF

j_call: TRBJ2-7
v_call: TRBV9
cdr3_aa: CASSVERVSYEQYF

j_call: TRBJ2-1
v_call: TRBV29-1
cdr3_aa: CSVRPSGFEGAYNEQFF